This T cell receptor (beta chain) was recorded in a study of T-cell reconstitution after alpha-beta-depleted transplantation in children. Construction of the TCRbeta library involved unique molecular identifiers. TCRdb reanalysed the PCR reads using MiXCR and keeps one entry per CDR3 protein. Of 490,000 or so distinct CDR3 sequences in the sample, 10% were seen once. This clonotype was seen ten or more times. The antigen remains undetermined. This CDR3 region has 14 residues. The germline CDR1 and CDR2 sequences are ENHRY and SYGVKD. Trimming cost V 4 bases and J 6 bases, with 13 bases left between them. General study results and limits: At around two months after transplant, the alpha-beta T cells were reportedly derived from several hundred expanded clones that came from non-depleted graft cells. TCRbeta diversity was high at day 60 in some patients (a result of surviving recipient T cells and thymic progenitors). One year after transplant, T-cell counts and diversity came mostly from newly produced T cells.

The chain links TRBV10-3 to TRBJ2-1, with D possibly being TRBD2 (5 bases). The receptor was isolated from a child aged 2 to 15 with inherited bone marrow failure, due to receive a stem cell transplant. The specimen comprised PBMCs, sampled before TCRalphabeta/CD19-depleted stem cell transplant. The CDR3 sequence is CAISATSFGNEQFF. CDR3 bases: TGTGCCATCAGTGCTACTAGTTTCGGCAATGAGCAGTTCTTC.